Listed below are T cell receptor beta chains from one sample, sequenced in a study of CD8 T cells in ankylosing spondylitis. TCRdb re-derived calls from the 5' RACE reads in MiXCR, one entry per CDR3 protein. The sample holds 150,000 or so distinct CDR3 sequences; roughly a third are singletons and the top ten take about 5.5%. The sequenced material came from synovial fluid, either unsorted or a sorted T cell fraction (not recorded which). Source of these receptors: a male donor with ankylosing spondylitis. Both conserved end residues are part of each CDR3. D genes are given only for firm matches. Clone size, where shown, is once, few, many, or a class for clones that have expanded.

J | D | size | V | length | DNA | CDR3
TRBJ2-7 | NA | once | TRBV12-3/TRBV12-4 | 15 | TGTGCCAGCAGCCGAGGCGGGACAGCCAACTACGAGCAGTACTTC | CASSRGGTANYEQYF
TRBJ2-7 | NA | NA | TRBV20-1 | 14 | TGCAGTGCTAGTTTGGGACATTCCTCCTACGAGCAGTACTTC | CSASLGHSSYEQYF
TRBJ1-1 | NA | NA | TRBV28 | 14 | TGTGCCAGCAGTTTACGGCAGGGTCTCACTGAAGCTTTCTTT | CASSLRQGLTEAFF
TRBJ2-1 | TRBD1 | NA | TRBV24-1 | 15 | TGTGCCACCAGTGACCGTGGGGACAGGGTTAATGAGCAGTTCTTC | CATSDRGDRVNEQFF
TRBJ2-2 | NA | NA | TRBV11-2 | 16 | TGTGCCAGCAGCTTAGTCTCCATCGCGAACACCGGGGAGCTGTTTTTT | CASSLVSIANTGELFF
TRBJ2-3 | TRBD1 | NA | TRBV29-1 | 14 | TGCAGCGGCCTGACAGGGGGCCTCACAGATACGCAGTATTTT | CSGLTGGLTDTQYF
TRBJ2-1 | TRBD2 | NA | TRBV7-9 | 15 | TGTGCCAGCAGCCCCCAGGCGGGGGGCTACAATGAGCAGTTCTTC | CASSPQAGGYNEQFF
TRBJ1-2 | NA | NA | TRBV5-1 | 13 | TGCGCCAGCAGCCCGGGACGAAACTATGGCTACACCTTC | CASSPGRNYGYTF
TRBJ2-2 | NA | NA | TRBV20-1 | 13 | TGCAGTGCTATAAGGAGTCTATCCGGGGAGCTGTTTTTT | CSAIRSLSGELFF
TRBJ2-1 | NA | many | TRBV7-3 | 13 | TGTGCCAGCAGCTCGACTAGCTACAATGAGCAGTTCTTC | CASSSTSYNEQFF
TRBJ2-7 | NA | NA | TRBV21-1 | 16 | TGTGCCAGCAGCGATAGTCCCTACCAGCCCTCCTACGAGCAGTACTTC | CASSDSPYQPSYEQYF
TRBJ2-7 | NA | many | TRBV5-6 | 12 | TGTGCCAGCAGTTCGCGCTCCTACGAGCAGTACTTC | CASSSRSYEQYF
TRBJ2-7 | TRBD2 | NA | TRBV11-2 | 15 | TGTGCCAGCAGCTTAAGACTAGCGGGATCCAGCGAGCAGTACTTC | CASSLRLAGSSEQYF
TRBJ2-1 | TRBD2 | NA | TRBV10-3 | 15 | TGTGCCATTTCTACTAGCGCGAGCTCCTACAATGAGCAGTTCTTC | CAISTSASSYNEQFF
TRBJ2-3 | NA | NA | TRBV6-2/TRBV6-3 | 13 | TGTGCCAGCGGTCTACTATACACAGATACGCAGTATTTT | CASGLLYTDTQYF
TRBJ2-7 | NA | few | TRBV5-1 | 15 | TGCGCCAGCAGCCTGGGGGGGACAGGCCCCTACGAGCAGTACTTC | CASSLGGTGPYEQYF
TRBJ2-1 | NA | few | TRBV28 | 12 | TGTGCCAGCAGTTTGGGGTACAATGAGCAGTTCTTC | CASSLGYNEQFF
TRBJ1-3 | NA | NA | TRBV7-6 | 14 | TGTGCCAGCAGCTTAGGAGGGGTCGGAAACACCATATATTTT | CASSLGGVGNTIYF
TRBJ2-5 | TRBD1 | NA | TRBV10-2 | 14 | TGCGCCAGCAGGGAAGGACAGGGGAGAGAGACCCAGTACTTC | CASREGQGRETQYF
TRBJ1-2 | NA | NA | TRBV10-3 | 13 | TGTGCCATCAGTGAGTGGGGGAACTATGGCTACACCTTC | CAISEWGNYGYTF
TRBJ2-2 | NA | NA | TRBV11-3 | 14 | TGTGCCAGCAGCCGGGACCCTAACACCGGGGAGCTGTTTTTT | CASSRDPNTGELFF
TRBJ1-6 | NA | NA | TRBV18 | 13 | TGTGCCAGCTCACCCGCGGAAGATTCACCCCTCCACTTT | CASSPAEDSPLHF
TRBJ1-2 | NA | NA | TRBV7-2 | 17 | TGTGCCAGCAGCTTAGCGCTAGACAGATCGCAGCACCATGGCTACACCTTC | CASSLALDRSQHHGYTF
TRBJ2-7 | NA | many | TRBV12-3/TRBV12-4 | 16 | TGTGCCAGCAGTTTTAAGGCTGGGACGGGCGGTTCCGAGCAGTACTTC | CASSFKAGTGGSEQYF
TRBJ2-7 | NA | many | TRBV5-1 | 14 | TGCGCCAGCAGTTACGGGACATCCGAATACGAGCAGTACTTC | CASSYGTSEYEQYF
TRBJ2-3 | TRBD2 | NA | TRBV7-3 | 15 | TGTGCCAGCAGCTTAAACGGGGGGGCCGTAGATACGCAGTATTTT | CASSLNGGAVDTQYF
TRBJ1-2 | TRBD1 | few | TRBV24-1 | 13 | TGTGCCACCAGTGACCGGGAAGGACAGGGTCTCACCTTC | CATSDREGQGLTF
TRBJ2-7 | NA | once | TRBV11-2 | 13 | TGTGCCAGCAGCCGTCCGAACTACTACGAGCAGTACTTC | CASSRPNYYEQYF
TRBJ1-1 | NA | NA | TRBV12-3/TRBV12-4 | 14 | TGTGCCAGCAGTCGACAGGTAATGAACACTGAAGCTTTCTTT | CASSRQVMNTEAFF
TRBJ2-3 | NA | few | TRBV3-1 | 14 | TGTGCCAGCAGCCAAGGGCGGAACACAGATACGCAGTATTTT | CASSQGRNTDTQYF
TRBJ2-3 | NA | NA | TRBV29-1 | 16 | TGCAGCGTCCCCACCGCCTTCGGGGGATCCACAGATACGCAGTATTTT | CSVPTAFGGSTDTQYF
TRBJ2-3 | NA | many | TRBV3-1 | 12 | TGTGCCAGCAGCCGCGGCACAGATACGCAGTATTTT | CASSRGTDTQYF
TRBJ1-6 | TRBD1 | NA | TRBV5-1 | 13 | TGCGCCAGCAGGGGACAGGGTGACTCACCCCTCCACTTT | CASRGQGDSPLHF
TRBJ2-1 | NA | NA | TRBV21-1 | 14 | TGTGCCAGCACCAGGGGAGAGTCAGACAATGAGCAGTTCTTC | CASTRGESDNEQFF
TRBJ2-7 | NA | once | TRBV27 | 15 | TGTGCCAGCAGTTTATCGACTGGGATTTCCTACGAGCAGTACTTC | CASSLSTGISYEQYF
TRBJ1-1 | NA | many | TRBV12-3/TRBV12-4 | 12 | TGTGCCAGCAGTTTAGCTCCAGGGGAAGCTTTCTTT | CASSLAPGEAFF
TRBJ2-6 | NA | NA | TRBV6-2/TRBV6-3 | 16 | TGTGCCAGCAGTCGCCGACGGGACTCTGGGGCCAACGTCCTGACTTTC | CASSRRRDSGANVLTF
TRBJ1-1 | NA | few | TRBV9 | 14 | TGTGCCAGCAGCGTAGGGGGGGCGCGAACTGAAGCTTTCTTT | CASSVGGARTEAFF
TRBJ2-3 | TRBD2 | NA | TRBV29-1 | 12 | TGCAGCGTTAGACTAGCTTCAGATACGCAGTATTTT | CSVRLASDTQYF
TRBJ2-7 | NA | once | TRBV7-9 | 15 | TGTGCCAGCAGCCCTACCGGGTCACTTGGGCCTGAGCAGTACTTC | CASSPTGSLGPEQYF
TRBJ2-7 | TRBD1 | NA | TRBV15 | 14 | TGTGCCACCAGCACCCGACAGGGGTACAACGAGCAGTACTTC | CATSTRQGYNEQYF
TRBJ2-2 | NA | few | TRBV20-1 | 13 | TGCAGTGCTAGAGCTTACAACACCGGGGAGCTGTTTTTT | CSARAYNTGELFF
TRBJ2-1 | NA | NA | TRBV29-1 | 11 | TGCAGCGGACACGAAGGTAATGAGCAGTTCTTC | CSGHEGNEQFF
TRBJ2-1 | TRBD2 | many | TRBV28 | 15 | TGTGCCAGCAGTTTTGGGGGGAGGGTATACAATGAGCAGTTCTTC | CASSFGGRVYNEQFF
TRBJ2-1 | NA | many | TRBV12-3/TRBV12-4 | 13 | TGTGCCAGCACCTGGGGACCGAACAATGAGCAGTTCTTC | CASTWGPNNEQFF